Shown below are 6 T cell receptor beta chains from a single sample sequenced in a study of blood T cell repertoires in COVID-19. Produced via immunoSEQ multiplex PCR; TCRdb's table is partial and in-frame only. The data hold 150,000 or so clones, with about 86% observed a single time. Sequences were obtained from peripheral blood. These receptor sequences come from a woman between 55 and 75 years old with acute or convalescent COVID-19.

The CDR3 coding sequence is TGTGCCAGCAGCGACAGGGGAGGCGGCATCGGTCAGCCCCAGCATTTT. Residues: CASSDRGGGIGQPQHF. This sequence joins TRBV27 and TRBJ1-5, with 8 positions matching TRBD1. This CDR3 region has 16 residues. The V segment lost 6 bases and the J segment 6 bases; nucleotides outside the gene matches: 13. Germline CDR1 reads MNHEY; CDR2 reads SMNVEV (reference sequence).

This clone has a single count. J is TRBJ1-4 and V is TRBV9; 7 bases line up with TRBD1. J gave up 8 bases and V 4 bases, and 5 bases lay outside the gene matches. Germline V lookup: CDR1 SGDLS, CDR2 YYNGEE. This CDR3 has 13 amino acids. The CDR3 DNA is TGTGCCAGCAGCCTTTGGGACAGCGAAAAACTGTTTTTT. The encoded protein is CASSLWDSEKLFF.

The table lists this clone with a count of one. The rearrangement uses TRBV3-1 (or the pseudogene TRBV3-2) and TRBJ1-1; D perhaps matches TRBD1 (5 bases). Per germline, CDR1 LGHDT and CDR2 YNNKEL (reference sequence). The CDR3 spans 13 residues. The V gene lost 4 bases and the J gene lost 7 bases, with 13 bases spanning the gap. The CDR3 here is CASSLQGYGEAFF. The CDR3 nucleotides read TGTGCCAGCAGCCTCCAGGGTTATGGTGAAGCTTTCTTT.

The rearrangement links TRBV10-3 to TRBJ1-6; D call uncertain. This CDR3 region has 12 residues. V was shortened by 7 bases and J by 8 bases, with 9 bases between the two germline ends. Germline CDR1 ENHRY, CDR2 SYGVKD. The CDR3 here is CAITGGDSPLHF. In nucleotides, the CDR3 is TGTGCCATCACAGGAGGAGATTCACCCCTCCACTTT.

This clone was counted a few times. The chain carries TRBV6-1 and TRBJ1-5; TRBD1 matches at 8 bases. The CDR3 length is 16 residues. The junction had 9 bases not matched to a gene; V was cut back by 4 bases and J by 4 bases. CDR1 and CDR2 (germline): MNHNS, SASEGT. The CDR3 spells CASSGARGRLNQPQHF. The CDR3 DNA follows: TGTGCCAGCAGTGGAGCCAGGGGGCGTCTTAATCAGCCCCAGCATTTT.

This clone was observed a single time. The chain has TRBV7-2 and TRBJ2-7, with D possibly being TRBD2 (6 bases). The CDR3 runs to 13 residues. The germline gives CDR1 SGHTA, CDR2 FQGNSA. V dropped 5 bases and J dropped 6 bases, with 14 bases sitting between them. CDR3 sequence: CASSISGSAEQYF. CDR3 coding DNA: TGTGCCAGCAGCATTAGCGGTTCAGCCGAGCAGTACTTC. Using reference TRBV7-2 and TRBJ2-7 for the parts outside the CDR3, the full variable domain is GAGVSQSPSNKVTEKGKDVELRCDPISGHTALYWYRQSLGQGLEFLIYFQGNSAPDKSGLPSDRFSAERTGGSVSTLTIQRTQQEDSAVYLCASSISGSAEQYFGPGTRLTVT.